The 19 T cell receptor beta chains below come from one sample, sequenced in a study of esophageal squamous cell carcinoma under preoperative chemotherapy. Time point indicated: before preoperative PTX-NDP chemotherapy. TCRdb reprocessed the PCR reads via MiXCR and lists one record per CDR3 protein. Seen here are 15,000 to 20,000 distinct CDR3 sequences, 40% to 55% observed once, and the top ten hold roughly 28%. The sample was gathered from a patient given preoperative chemotherapy. These receptors all come from a human donor with esophageal squamous cell carcinoma. The donor label of this sample is uncertain.

As regards this clonotype: A clone one base away is much larger, so this may be a read error. The genes are TRBV7-2 and TRBJ2-1; 9 nucleotides agree with TRBD1. V was clipped by 5 bases and J by 13 bases; unmatched bases: 15. CDR1 and CDR2 from the germline V gene are SGHTA and FQGNSA. This CDR3 has 15 residues. In nucleotides, the CDR3 is TGTGCCAGCAGCCCCCGGGACAGGGCGGGGGAGACCCAGTTCTTC. Protein: CASSPRDRAGETQFF.

DNA of the CDR3: TGTGCCAGCAGCTCGGGACAGAGATACTACAATGAGCAGTTCTTC. Protein product: CASSSGQRYYNEQFF. The chain recombines TRBV7-2 with TRBJ2-1; the match to TRBD1 covers 7 bases. The germline V gene has CDR1 SGHTA and CDR2 FQGNSA. Trimming at V came to 4 bases and at J to 3 bases, leaving 6 bases not matched to a gene. The CDR3 runs to 15 residues.

The chain employs TRBV7-8 and TRBJ2-1, with 12 bases fitting TRBD2. The CDR3 has 18 amino acids. V lost 2 bases, J lost 12 bases, and 17 bases stayed unmatched. Germline lookup yields CDR1 SGHVS and CDR2 FQNEAQ. CDR3 DNA sequence: TGTGCCAGCAGCTTAACACTAGCGGGAGGAACTAGCACAGATACGCAGTTCTTC. Residues: CASSLTLAGGTSTDTQFF.

The rearrangement links TRBV6-1 to TRBJ2-7, with a tentative D call TRBD2 (8 bases). V lost 9 bases to trimming and J lost 0 bases, with 18 bases between them. The CDR3 spans 15 residues. Germline V gene lookup returns CDR1 MNHNS and CDR2 SASEGT. The CDR3 sequence: CASKREGALSYEQYF. CDR3 DNA: TGTGCCAGTAAACGGGAGGGGGCCCTCTCCTACGAGCAGTACTTC.

This chain joins TRBV11-3 and TRBJ2-1; no reliable D call. There are 15 residues in the CDR3. The ends were cut back, 1 base at V and 0 bases at J, with 7 bases in the middle. The V gene's germline CDR1 is SGHNT and CDR2 YENEEA. The CDR3 nucleotides are TGTGCCAGCAGCTTAGGGGCACTCTCCTACAATGAGCAGTTCTTC. It codes for CASSLGALSYNEQFF.

Concerning this clonotype: The CDR3 carries no conserved terminal phenylalanine or tryptophan, so it likely arises from a read error. It is unclear where the CDR3 begins or ends on the DNA, so no DNA is shown, and the CDR3 is as TCRdb lists it. V and J are TRBV7-6 and TRBJ2-5. The V gene's germline CDR1 is SGHVS and CDR2 FNYEAQ. The CDR3 region is 14 residues in length, termini included. The CDR3 reads CASSLDGHQETQFS.

This clonotype appeared a few times. The chain has TRBV10-2 and TRBJ2-5; D gene uncertain. Trimming shortened V by 3 bases and J by 1 base, and 6 bases separated the two germline ends. CDR3 size: 13 residues. Germline CDR1 and CDR2: WSHSY and SAAADI. The CDR3 DNA reads as TGCGCCAGCAGTGATGGGCGCCAAGAGACCCAGTACTTC. Translating gives CASSDGRQETQYF.

With respect to this clonotype: One base away lies a much larger clone, so this may be a sequencing read error. Here the CDR3 DNA reads TGTGCCAGCAAAGGGGAAGCAGGGGGCCTCTACGGGCAGTACTTC. Translated, it gives CASKGEAGGLYGQYF. The gene calls are TRBV6-1 and TRBJ2-7; TRBD1 agrees at 8 bases. This CDR3 is 15 amino acids long. CDR1 is MNHNS and CDR2 is SASEGT in the germline V gene.

Note on this clonotype: Germline is not matched at one junction end, which may reflect a read error. The chain carries TRBV19 and TRBJ2-3; 9 bases are shared with TRBD2. The CDR3 runs to 16 residues. CDR1 and CDR2 from the germline V gene are LNHDA and SQIVND (reference sequence). The CDR3 DNA reads TGTGCCAGTGCGGGGGGGGGGGGTAGCGGGACGGATACCCAGTACTTT. Its protein is CASAGGGGSGTDTQYF.

On this clonotype: Without the conserved terminal phenylalanine or tryptophan, this CDR3 likely stems from a read error. It is unclear where the CDR3 begins or ends on the DNA, so no DNA is shown, and the CDR3 is as TCRdb lists it. J is TRBJ2-3 and V is TRBV7-9; TRBD1 is taken as the D call from the table, unchecked against the DNA. The CDR3 is 14 amino acids long, termini counted. Germline V gene lookup returns CDR1 SEHNR and CDR2 FQNEAQ (reference sequence). The chain's CDR3 is CASTGRRPSAPTSP.

The rearrangement links TRBV6-2 or TRBV6-3 to TRBJ2-6; possibly TRBD1 for D (5 bases). The CDR3 runs to 15 residues. V was clipped by 5 bases and J by 8 bases, with 16 bases between them. Germline V gives CDR1 MNHEY, CDR2 SVGEGT. The CDR3 here is CASSGRAIDPNVLTF. CDR3 coding DNA: TGTGCCAGCAGTGGCAGGGCCATCGATCCCAACGTCCTGACTTTC.

The V and J genes are TRBV7-2 and TRBJ2-5; 8 nucleotides align to TRBD1. Germline V lookup: CDR1 SGHTA, CDR2 FQGNSA. Trimming removed 1 base from V and 5 bases from J; junction bases left unmatched: 3. This CDR3 region has 14 residues. DNA for the CDR3: TGTGCCAGCAGCTTAGTCGGGGACAGGGAGACCCAGTACTTC. It codes for CASSLVGDRETQYF.

The sample holds many counts of this clonotype. The chain uses TRBV7-3 and TRBJ2-5, with 10 nucleotides matching TRBD1. The V gene's germline CDR1 is SGHTA and CDR2 FQGTGA. The CDR3 is 16 amino acids. V shed 5 bases and J 5 bases; nucleotides not matched to a gene: 11. CDR3 sequence: CASSPTGTGVLETQYF. The DNA for the CDR3 is TGTGCCAGCAGCCCTACCGGGACAGGGGTCCTTGAGACCCAGTACTTC.

The V call is TRBV12-3 or TRBV12-4, the J call TRBJ2-1; maybe TRBD2 (6 bases). V was pared by 11 bases and J by 6 bases, with 20 bases between. The CDR3 covers 14 residues. The DNA of the CDR3 is TGTGCCTGCTCGGTAGCGGAGCTCCTCAATGAGCAGTTCTTC. It specifies CACSVAELLNEQFF.

The chain joins TRBV7-2 to TRBJ2-3, with D perhaps TRBD2 (6 bases). The DNA end is more similar to TRBJ2-5, so the J call may be wrong. This CDR3 contains 13 residues. Germline loops: CDR1 SGHTA, CDR2 FQGNSA. The CDR3: CASSPRLEKTQYF. DNA for the CDR3: TGTGCCAGCAGCCCAAGACTAGAAAAGACCCAGTACTTC.

This clonotype was seen repeatedly, ten times or more. J is TRBJ2-3 and V is TRBV5-6; the match to TRBD2 covers 11 bases. There are 18 residues in the CDR3. CDR1 is SGHDT, CDR2 YYEEEE, per germline. The trim removed 4 bases at V and 0 bases at J, leaving 10 bases unmatched. The DNA for the CDR3 is TGTGCCAGCAGCCGACCCGGAAGGACTAGCGGGAGCACAGATACGCAGTATTTT. Translating it yields CASSRPGRTSGSTDTQYF.

The chain employs TRBV20-1 and TRBJ2-7, with TRBD2 identical over 9 bases. The CDR3 consists of 13 residues. J gave up 6 bases and V 3 bases, and 6 bases lay outside the gene matches. Germline lookup yields CDR1 DFQATT and CDR2 SNEGSKA (reference sequence). This chain's CDR3 is CSASKAGGSEQYF. As DNA, the CDR3 is TGCAGTGCTAGTAAAGCGGGAGGTTCCGAGCAGTACTTC.

The chain is built from TRBV12-3 or TRBV12-4 and TRBJ2-1; no clear D. The CDR3 spans 11 residues. Deletions cut 7 bases from V and 10 bases from J, with 11 bases between. The CDR3 protein is CASNSGYEQFF. CDR3 nucleotides: TGTGCCAGCAACTCAGGATACGAGCAGTTCTTC.

This clonotype was observed a few times. V usage is TRBV7-2 and J usage is TRBJ2-2, with TRBD2 identical over 8 bases. J was trimmed by 6 bases and V by 5 bases; bases with no gene match: 8. Germline V CDR1 and CDR2: SGHTA, FQGNSA. The CDR3 has 15 amino acids. Here the CDR3 DNA reads TGTGCCAGCAGCCTGGAGATACTAGCGGCCGGGGAGCTGTTTTTT. Protein product: CASSLEILAAGELFF.